This TCR beta chain was documented in a study of Tregs in tolerant kidney transplant recipients. Study conclusions and caveats: Biological reproducibility was not directly addressed in this study. Tolerant patients' donor-specific Tregs expanded beyond overall Tregs, suggesting antigen-driven growth.

The nonmyeloablative bone marrow transplants came from related graft donors, with transient mixed chimerism. Clones were read by immunoSEQ multiplex PCR, and TCRdb kept only the in-frame ones, dropping some. Listed are 15,000 or so clones; roughly 4% falls within the top ten. This CDR3 has 13 amino acids. Germline CDR1 is SNHLY and CDR2 is FYNNEI. V dropped 0 bases and J dropped 9 bases, with 9 bases sitting between them. Note on this clone: The antigen is undetermined. The read ends 3 residues before the CDR3 terminus; that terminus is restored from the germline J gene.

The V call is TRBV2, the J call TRBJ2-1; D is possibly TRBD2 (5 bases). This specimen consisted of CD4+ T cells from blood (PBMCs), obtained 12 months after the transplant. The source is a human patient who received a combined kidney and bone marrow transplant. The graft donor may have contributed some T cells. The CDR3 bases that were read are TGTGCCAGCAGTGAAGCGATCGGGGTTGAG. Its translation is CASSEAIGVE. The whole CDR3 sequence is CASSEAIGVEQFF.